This T cell receptor beta chain comes out of a study of Graves' ophthalmopathy and Graves' hyperthyroidism. This CDR3 comprises 12 residues. Germline-derived CDR1 and CDR2 are LNHDA and SQIVND (reference sequence). The authors amplified TCR beta CDR3 regions from RNA transcripts. The workflow started with a first-round RT-PCR run with HTBI primers and then moved on to a second-round multiplex PCR. TCRdb called the multiplex PCR reads again in MiXCR, with one record for every CDR3 protein. The sample records over a million distinct CDR3 sequences, about 38% being singletons. Orbital computed tomography and thyroid ultrasound, along with TRAb, serum thyroxine and clinical symptoms, underpinned diagnosis. This clonotype was observed a handful of times.

This chain joins TRBV19 and TRBJ1-5; no reliable D call. Sequences were obtained from peripheral blood or thyroid tissue (not recorded which). This sequence was found in an adult man with Graves' hyperthyroidism. The CDR3 bases are TGTGCTAGAGGGAATAGCAATCAGCCCCAGCATTTT. Its translation: CARGNSNQPQHF.